This entry features one TCR beta chain sequence. Its antigen remains unidentified. The sequenced fragment ends 3 residues before the CDR3 boundary, so the rest is inferred from the germline J gene. This entry comes from a study of T cells in women clearing cervical HPV infection. Study context: Donors had HPV16-related CIN3 or worse; 2 had invasive cancer. Study results and limitations: CIN3+ cases had significantly higher TCR repertoire richness than controls, but evenness did not differ. T-cell numbers per sample were unknown and may explain richness differences. Cases carried less TRBV6-7 than controls: roughly 0.11% versus 0.16%.

Germline V gene data show CDR1 as SGHAT and CDR2 as FQNNGV. This CDR3 has 13 amino acids. Unmatched junction bases numbered 5, after V lost 5 bases and J lost 4 bases. Sequencing used immunoSEQ multiplex PCR; TCRdb keeps in-frame clones, though not all of them. This table holds around 17,000 clones. This clonotype was sampled from a woman between 18 and 75 years old with a cervical HPV16 infection that either progressed to CIN3+ or cleared (not recorded which). The chain recombines TRBV11-2 with TRBJ2-7; TRBD1 matches 7 bases. Specimen: blood buffy coat. The CDR3 loop is CASSRDREYEQYF. CDR3 DNA (partial): TGTGCCAGCAGCAGAGACAGGGAATACGAG.